This T cell receptor (beta chain) was captured in a study of Tregs in tolerant kidney transplant recipients. Study-wide context: The nonmyeloablative bone marrow transplants came from related graft donors, with transient mixed chimerism. Findings and limits, study-wide: Donor-specific Treg expansion exceeded global Treg expansion in tolerant patients, suggesting antigen drive. Activated donor B cell expansion appeared to reveal the most relevant donor-specific TCRbeta repertoire.

Generated by immunoSEQ multiplex PCR, the TCRdb table keeps only in-frame clones and is missing some. The sample yields approximately 66,000 clones, 80% to 90% seen once. With respect to this clone: No antigen is known for it.

Thawed PBMCs were FACS-sorted into unstimulated CD4+CD25+CD127- regulatory T cells, CD4+CD25- non-regulatory cells, CD4 and CD8 cells. The germline CDR1 and CDR2 sequences are MNHEY and SMNVEV (reference sequence). The CDR3 covers 16 residues. Trimming took off 2 bases at V and 0 bases at J, with 10 bases between the two ends. The TCR was taken from a human donor who received a combined kidney and bone marrow transplant. The genes are TRBV27 and TRBJ2-2, with D unclear. This specimen was Tregs from blood, taken before the transplant. Here the CDR3 reads CASSLTLGANTGELFF. The CDR3 coding sequence is TGTGCCAGCAGTTTAACTCTCGGCGCGAACACCGGGGAGCTGTTTTTT.